The TCR beta chain under discussion was sequenced for a study of blood T cell repertoires in COVID-19. Turning to the study itself: Acute and convalescent COVID-19 samples came from the United States, Italy and Spain. Sources were T cells, B-cell-depleted T cells, or PBMCs; the material itself was cDNA or gDNA.

This clone has only a few counts. In the original analysis: Estimation of nucleated cell counts relied on the amplification of reference gene primers. Measured with immunoSEQ multiplex PCR; TCRdb has only the in-frame clones, and not every one. The V and J calls and clone size are taken from that table; D and trimming were inferred from the DNA. The sample lists 90,000 to 100,000 clones, roughly four fifths seen once, with about 4.3% in the top ten. Sequenced: peripheral blood. This clonotype was sampled from a man in his 60s with acute or convalescent COVID-19.

The CDR3 here is CAIHGTEVYVGYNEQFF. Here the CDR3 DNA reads TGTGCCATCCATGGGACAGAAGTCTATGTGGGCTACAATGAGCAGTTCTTC. This chain joins TRBV21-1 and TRBJ2-1; the table's D call, TRBD1, was not checked against the DNA. TRBV21-1 is tagged as a pseudogene. CDR3 length equals 17 residues.